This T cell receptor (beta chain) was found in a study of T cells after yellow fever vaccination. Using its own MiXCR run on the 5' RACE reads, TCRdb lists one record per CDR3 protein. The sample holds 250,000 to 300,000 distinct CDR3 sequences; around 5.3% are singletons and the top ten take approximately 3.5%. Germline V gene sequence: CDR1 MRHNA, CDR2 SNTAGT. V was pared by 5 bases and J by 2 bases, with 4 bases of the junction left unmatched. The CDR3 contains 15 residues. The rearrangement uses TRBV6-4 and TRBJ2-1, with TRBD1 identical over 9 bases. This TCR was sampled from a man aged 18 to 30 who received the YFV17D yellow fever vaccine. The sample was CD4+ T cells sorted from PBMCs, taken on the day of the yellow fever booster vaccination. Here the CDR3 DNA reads TGTGCCAGCAGTCCAACAGGGGGCCCCTACAATGAGCAGTTCTTC. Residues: CASSPTGGPYNEQFF.